The TCR beta chain under discussion was sequenced for a study of blood T cell repertoires in COVID-19 (dated by TCRdb to 2019 to 2021). With respect to the entire study: Samples from collaborators originated in the United States, Italy and Spain and spanned both the acute and convalescent phases of COVID-19. Subjects who had been exposed to COVID-19, were actively infected with it, or had recovered from it provided the deeply sampled blood TCRbeta repertoires that made up the dataset. The repertoires were released in a freely available public database intended as a resource for research on the immune response to SARS-CoV-2. Where HLA class I and class II types were available, the types were taken from metadata supplied by the sample provider, not from assay-based typing. Samples came from the ongoing ImmuneRACE study (first 160 participants) plus 1,254 subjects from 6 global collaborators. The material from the prospective study consisted of cDNA or gDNA derived from T cells, B-cell-depleted T cells, or PBMCs. The sample metadata nearly always contained a de-identified subject ID, COVID-19 status, age in years and sex.

On the study overall, not on this receptor specifically: How much clinical and demographic metadata was included differed by source and by participant, and the metadata was provided uncurated.

The immunoSEQ Assay, a bias-controlled multiplex PCR, was used to amplify TCRbeta CDR3 regions from genomic DNA. As for how the authors treated the data: Within the assay, amplification of reference gene primers was used to estimate how many nucleated cells each sample contained. To quantify the absolute abundance of each unique TCRbeta CDR3 rearrangement, sequence reads were collapsed and filtered. Productive Simpson clonality was computed per sample as the square root of Simpson's diversity index over productive rearrangements. What TCRdb holds here is the immuneACCESS table cut down to in-frame rearrangements. Part of the clones is not present; checked against another copy, under half of the missing clones reflect an unresolved V gene, and the others are unexplained. V, J and clone size are taken as reported in that table, and D and trimming were inferred from the DNA itself. The sample table lists approximately 270,000 clones, roughly 90% of them with a count of one. Around 0.88% of the sample belongs to the ten largest clones.

Collaborating institutions collected whole blood in K2EDTA tubes following their own protocols. For TCRbeta analysis, collaborators shipped samples in one of three forms: frozen whole blood, isolated PBMCs, or DNA extracted from either of those sample types. Remarks on this clone: Its binding antigen is unknown. Base qualities are not recorded, but no much larger clone differs from it by a single base.

The CDR3, from cysteine to phenylalanine, totals 18 residues. Just the 54-base CDR3 DNA is kept, in frame starting at base 1. The source material was peripheral blood. This receptor was taken from a man aged 25 to 45 with acute or convalescent COVID-19. Rearrangement joined TRBV21-1 to TRBJ1-5; the D call in the table, TRBD1, was not verified against the DNA. TRBV21-1 is a documented pseudogene. The CDR3: CASSKEGDRSNSNQPQHF. The DNA sequence follows: TGTGCCAGCAGCAAAGAGGGGGACAGGAGTAATAGCAATCAGCCCCAGCATTTT.